Below, one T cell receptor beta chain is given with its context. No antigen is known for it. V shed 4 bases and J 6 bases; nucleotides not matched to a gene: 9. Germline assignment: CDR1 MNHEY and CDR2 SVGAGI. This CDR3 is built from 15 residues. Donors in the study were healthy people who gave bone marrow. The PCR employed 60 Vbeta primers together with 13 Jbeta primers. Assay: immunoSEQ multiplex PCR; the TCRdb copy retains only in-frame clones and omits some. The table has around 140,000 clones, about 10% seen once. The data belong to a study of cytomegalovirus exposure and HLA in healthy donors. Study as a whole: A previous analysis identified more than 100 million unique TCR beta sequences derived from some 170 million T cells. General study findings and limits: Later on, an analysis found that several of the most significant clusters appeared to be linked to common viral pathogens, which included parvovirus B19.

V is TRBV6-5 and J is TRBJ1-5; 7 bases agree with TRBD1. The receptor comes from a man in his fifties or sixties in good health and CMV-seronegative. Sequencing used PBMCs. CDR3 protein: CASSSMVQGSQPQHF. For the CDR3, the DNA is TGTGCCAGCAGTTCTATGGTACAGGGGAGTCAGCCCCAGCATTTT.